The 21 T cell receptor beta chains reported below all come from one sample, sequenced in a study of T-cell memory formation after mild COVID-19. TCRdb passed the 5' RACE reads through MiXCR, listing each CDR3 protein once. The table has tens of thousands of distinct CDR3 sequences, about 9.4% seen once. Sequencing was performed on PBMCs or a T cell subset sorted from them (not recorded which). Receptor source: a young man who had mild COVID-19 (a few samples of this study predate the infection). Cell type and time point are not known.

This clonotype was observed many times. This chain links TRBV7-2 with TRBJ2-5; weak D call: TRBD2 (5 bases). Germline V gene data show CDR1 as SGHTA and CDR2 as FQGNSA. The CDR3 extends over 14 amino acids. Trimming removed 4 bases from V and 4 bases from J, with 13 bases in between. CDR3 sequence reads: CASSSWVGRETQYF. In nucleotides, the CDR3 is TGTGCCAGCAGCTCATGGGTAGGGAGAGAGACCCAGTACTTC.

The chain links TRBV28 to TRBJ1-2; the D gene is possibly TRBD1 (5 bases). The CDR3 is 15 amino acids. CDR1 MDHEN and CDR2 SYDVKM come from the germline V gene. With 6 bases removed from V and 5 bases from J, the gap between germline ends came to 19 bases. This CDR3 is CASSVGDQLRYGYTF. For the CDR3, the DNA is TGTGCCAGCAGCGTGGGGGACCAACTTCGGTATGGCTACACCTTC.

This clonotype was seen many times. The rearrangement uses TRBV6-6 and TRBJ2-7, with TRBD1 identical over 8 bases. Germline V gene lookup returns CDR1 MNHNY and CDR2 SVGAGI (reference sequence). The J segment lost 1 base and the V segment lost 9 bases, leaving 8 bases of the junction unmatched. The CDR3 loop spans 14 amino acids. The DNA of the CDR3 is TGTGCCAGTTCAGACAGGGGTGTTTCCTACGAGCAGTACTTC. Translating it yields CASSDRGVSYEQYF.

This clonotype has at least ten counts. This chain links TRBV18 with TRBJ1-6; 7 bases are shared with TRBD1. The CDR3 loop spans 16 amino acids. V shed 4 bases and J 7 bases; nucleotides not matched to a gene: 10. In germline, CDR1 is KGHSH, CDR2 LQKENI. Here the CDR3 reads CASSRRGGQLNSPLHF. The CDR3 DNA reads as TGTGCCAGCTCACGGCGAGGGGGACAGTTAAATTCACCCCTCCACTTT.

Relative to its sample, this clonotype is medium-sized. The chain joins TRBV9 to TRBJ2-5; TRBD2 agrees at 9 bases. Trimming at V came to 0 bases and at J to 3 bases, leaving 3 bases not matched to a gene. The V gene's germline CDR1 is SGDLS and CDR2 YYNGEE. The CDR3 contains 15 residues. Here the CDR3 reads CASSVGTSDKETQYF. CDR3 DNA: TGTGCCAGCAGCGTAGGGACTAGCGATAAAGAGACCCAGTACTTC.

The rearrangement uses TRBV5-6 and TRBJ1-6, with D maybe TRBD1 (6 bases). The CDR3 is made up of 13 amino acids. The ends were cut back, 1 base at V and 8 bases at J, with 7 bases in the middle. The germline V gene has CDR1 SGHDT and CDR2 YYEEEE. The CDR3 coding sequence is TGTGCCAGCAGCTTGAGGACAGATTCACCCCTCCACTTT. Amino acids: CASSLRTDSPLHF. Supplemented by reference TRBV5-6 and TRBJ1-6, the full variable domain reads DAGVTQSPTHLIKTRGQQVTLRCSPKSGHDTVSWYQQALGQGPQFIFQYYEEEERQRGNFPDRFSGHQFPNYSSELNVNALLLGDSALYLCASSLRTDSPLHFGNGTRLTVT.

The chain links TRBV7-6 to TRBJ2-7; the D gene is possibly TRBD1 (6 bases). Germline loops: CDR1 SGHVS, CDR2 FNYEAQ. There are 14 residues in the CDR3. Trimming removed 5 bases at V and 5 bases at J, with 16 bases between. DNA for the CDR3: TGTGCCAGCAGCACCACGACAGGCCCCCACGAGCAGTACTTC. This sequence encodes CASSTTTGPHEQYF.

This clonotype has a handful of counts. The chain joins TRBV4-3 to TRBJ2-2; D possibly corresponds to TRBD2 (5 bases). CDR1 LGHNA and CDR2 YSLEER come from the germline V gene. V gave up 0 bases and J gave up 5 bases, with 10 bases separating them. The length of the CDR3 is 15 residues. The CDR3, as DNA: TGCGCCAGCAGCCAAGAACCTACGGGGACCGGGGAGCTGTTTTTT. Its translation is CASSQEPTGTGELFF.

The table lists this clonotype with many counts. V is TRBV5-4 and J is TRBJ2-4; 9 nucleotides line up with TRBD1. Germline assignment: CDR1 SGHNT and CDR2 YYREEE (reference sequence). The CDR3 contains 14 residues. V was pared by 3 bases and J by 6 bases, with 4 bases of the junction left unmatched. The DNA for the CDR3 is TGTGCCAGCAGCTCAGGACAGGGGAGAAACATTCAGTACTTC. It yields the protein CASSSGQGRNIQYF.

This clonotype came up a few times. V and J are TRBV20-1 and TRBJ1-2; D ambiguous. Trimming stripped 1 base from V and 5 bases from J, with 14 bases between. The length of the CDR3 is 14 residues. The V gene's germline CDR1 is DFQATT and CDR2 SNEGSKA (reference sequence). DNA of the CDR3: TGCAGTGCTAGAGCCGGAGTGATATCATATGGCTACACCTTC. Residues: CSARAGVISYGYTF.

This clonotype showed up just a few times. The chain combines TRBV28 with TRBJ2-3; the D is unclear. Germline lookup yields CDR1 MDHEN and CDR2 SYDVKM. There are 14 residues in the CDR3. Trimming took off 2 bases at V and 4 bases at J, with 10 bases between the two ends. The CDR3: CASSLGRGADTQYF. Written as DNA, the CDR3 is TGTGCCAGCAGTTTAGGGCGCGGCGCAGATACGCAGTATTTT.

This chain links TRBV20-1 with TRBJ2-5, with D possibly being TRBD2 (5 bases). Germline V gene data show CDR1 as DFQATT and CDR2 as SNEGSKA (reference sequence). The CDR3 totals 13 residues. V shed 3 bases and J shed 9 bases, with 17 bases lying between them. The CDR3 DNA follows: TGCAGTGCTAGGGGCCCTCGGGATTTGGCCCAGTACTTC. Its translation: CSARGPRDLAQYF.

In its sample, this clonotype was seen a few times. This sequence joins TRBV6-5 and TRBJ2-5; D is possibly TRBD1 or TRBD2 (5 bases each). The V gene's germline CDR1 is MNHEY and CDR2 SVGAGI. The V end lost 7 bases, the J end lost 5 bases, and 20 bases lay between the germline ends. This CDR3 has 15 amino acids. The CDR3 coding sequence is TGTGCCAGCACCCCAGACTGGGGGTCCCGGGAGACCCAGTACTTC. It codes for CASTPDWGSRETQYF.

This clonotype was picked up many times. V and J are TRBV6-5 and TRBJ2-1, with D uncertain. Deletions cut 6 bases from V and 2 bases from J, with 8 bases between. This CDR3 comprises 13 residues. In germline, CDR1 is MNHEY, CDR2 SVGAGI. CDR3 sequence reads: CASRDGTYNEQFF. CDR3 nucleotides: TGTGCCAGCAGGGACGGTACCTACAATGAGCAGTTCTTC.

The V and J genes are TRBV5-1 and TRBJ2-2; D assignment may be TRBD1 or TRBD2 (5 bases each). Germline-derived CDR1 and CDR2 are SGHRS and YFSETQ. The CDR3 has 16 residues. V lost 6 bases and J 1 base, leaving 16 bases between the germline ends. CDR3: CASNDPRDGNTGELFF. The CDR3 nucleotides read TGCGCCAGCAACGACCCCCGGGACGGGAACACCGGGGAGCTGTTTTTT.

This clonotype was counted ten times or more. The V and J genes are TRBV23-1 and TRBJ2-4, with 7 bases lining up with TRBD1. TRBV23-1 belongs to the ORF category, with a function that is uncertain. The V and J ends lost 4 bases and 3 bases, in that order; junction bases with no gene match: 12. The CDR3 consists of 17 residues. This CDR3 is CASSRTEQGTVKNIQYF. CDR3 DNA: TGCGCCAGCAGTCGCACTGAACAGGGGACAGTCAAAAACATTCAGTACTTC.

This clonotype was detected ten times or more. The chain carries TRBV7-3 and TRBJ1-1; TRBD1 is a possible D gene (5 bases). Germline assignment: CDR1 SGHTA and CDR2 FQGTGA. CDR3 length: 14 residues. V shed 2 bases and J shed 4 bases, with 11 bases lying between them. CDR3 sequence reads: CASSLEPGATEAFF. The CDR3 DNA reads TGTGCCAGCAGCTTAGAACCTGGGGCCACTGAAGCTTTCTTT.

CDR3 nucleotides: TGTGCCAGCCCCCCCGACTCCTACAATGAGCAGTTCTTC. Translating it yields CASPPDSYNEQFF. The chain carries TRBV6-4 and TRBJ2-1; D ambiguous. Deletions cut 8 bases from V and 0 bases from J, with 8 bases between. Germline values: CDR1 MRHNA, CDR2 SNTAGT. The CDR3 runs to 13 residues.

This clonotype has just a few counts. The CDR3 sequence is CASSSGLAGGLETQYF. CDR3 DNA: TGTGCCAGCAGTTCCGGACTAGCGGGGGGCTTGGAGACCCAGTACTTC. The rearrangement joins TRBV27 to TRBJ2-5; TRBD2 aligns across 14 bases. CDR1 and CDR2 from the germline V gene are MNHEY and SMNVEV (reference sequence). The ends lost 4 bases at V and 5 bases at J; junction bases unmatched: 6. This CDR3 is 16 amino acids long.

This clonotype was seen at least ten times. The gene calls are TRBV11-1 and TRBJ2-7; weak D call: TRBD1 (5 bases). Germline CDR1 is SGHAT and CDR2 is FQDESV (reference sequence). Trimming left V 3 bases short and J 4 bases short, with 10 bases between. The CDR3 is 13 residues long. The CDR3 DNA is TGTGCCAGCAGCTTCCAGGGTGGGTACGAGCAGTACGTC. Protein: CASSFQGGYEQYV.

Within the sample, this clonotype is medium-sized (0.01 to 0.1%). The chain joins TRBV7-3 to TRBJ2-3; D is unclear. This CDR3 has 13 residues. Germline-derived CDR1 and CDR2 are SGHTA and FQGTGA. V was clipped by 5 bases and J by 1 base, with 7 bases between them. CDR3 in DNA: TGTGCCAGCAGCCTCTATGGCACAGATACGCAGTATTTT. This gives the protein CASSLYGTDTQYF. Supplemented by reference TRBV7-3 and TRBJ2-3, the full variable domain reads GAGVSQTPSNKVTEKGKYVELRCDPISGHTALYWYRQSLGQGPEFLIYFQGTGAADDSGLPNDRFFAVRPEGSVSTLKIQRTERGDSAVYLCASSLYGTDTQYFGPGTRLTVL.